Listed here are 27 T cell receptor beta chains from one sample, sequenced in a study of CD8+ T cells in alopecia areata (dated by TCRdb to 2016 to 2019). Taken with the paper, the label for time point translates to: baseline before oral tofacitinib. Library preparation used the immunoSEQ multiplex PCR assay. To provide template for TCR sequencing, every sample had RNA extracted and reverse transcribed into cDNA. Imported from immuneACCESS, the table was reduced by TCRdb to in-frame sequences with V and J called. These copies leave out some clones; in studies compared against another copy, an unresolved V gene accounts for under half, and the cause of the remainder is not known. The sample data list over 150,000 clones, and roughly 59% of these were observed just once. The ten largest clonotypes hold 1.5% to 2% of the sample. The sample in question was CD4+ T cells sorted from blood, obtained at week 0. These receptors were taken from a human donor with alopecia areata.

This rearrangement joins TRBV7-2 to TRBJ2-4, with D possibly matching TRBD1 (5 bases). The CDR3 has 15 residues. Trimming left V 3 bases short and J 0 bases short, with 9 bases between. Germline loops: CDR1 SGHTA, CDR2 FQGNSA. CDR3 sequence reads: CASSLGPIAKNIQYF. CDR3 in DNA: TGTGCCAGCAGCTTGGGGCCGATAGCCAAAAACATTCAGTACTTC.

The chain carries TRBV27 and TRBJ2-3; no clear D gene. Germline V CDR1 and CDR2: MNHEY, SMNVEV (reference sequence). The CDR3 has 14 residues. The V and J ends lost 4 bases and 4 bases respectively, with 12 bases between them. Here the CDR3 reads CASSSRGRPDTQYF. The CDR3 DNA reads TGTGCCAGCAGTTCGAGAGGCCGGCCAGATACGCAGTATTTT.

This chain uses TRBV30 with TRBJ2-3; D uncertain. Trimming removed 2 bases from V and 2 bases from J, with 8 bases in between. The CDR3 length is 13 residues. CDR1 is GTSNPN, CDR2 SVGIG, per germline (reference sequence). The CDR3 spells CAWSLGDTDTQYF. The CDR3 nucleotides are TGTGCCTGGAGTCTTGGGGACACAGATACGCAGTATTTT.

The J gene is TRBJ1-2, the V gene TRBV9; D not certain. Germline V lookup: CDR1 SGDLS, CDR2 YYNGEE. This CDR3 has 14 amino acids. Deletions cut 4 bases from V and 5 bases from J, with 15 bases between. In DNA, the CDR3 is TGTGCCAGCAGCCCCGAGAAGACACCTTATGGCTACACCTTC. Protein product: CASSPEKTPYGYTF.

This clone was seen only once. The chain has TRBV18 and TRBJ2-5, with D hard to call. This CDR3 is 12 amino acids long. Germline lookup yields CDR1 KGHSH and CDR2 LQKENI. Trimming shortened V by 3 bases and J by 4 bases, and 6 bases separated the two germline ends. CDR3 coding DNA: TGTGCCAGCTCACCGTACCTAGAGACCCAGTACTTC. Protein: CASSPYLETQYF. The whole variable domain, remainder taken from reference TRBV18 and TRBJ2-5, is NAGVMQNPRHLVRRRGQEARLRCSPMKGHSHVYWYRQLPEEGLKFMVYLQKENIIDESGMPKERFSAEFPKEGPSILRIQQVVRGDSAAYFCASSPYLETQYFGPGTRLLVL.

This clone was seen a handful of times. CDR3 in DNA: TGTGCCAGCAGCTTGGCGGTTCCGAGGGGAACCACCGGGGAGCTGTTTTTT. It translates to CASSLAVPRGTTGELFF. V gene TRBV5-5 combines with J gene TRBJ2-2; TRBD1 or TRBD2 may be the D gene (5 bases each). Trimming left V 0 bases short and J 4 bases short, with 16 bases between. From germline, CDR1 is SGHKS and CDR2 YYEKEE (reference sequence). CDR3 length equals 17 residues.

This clone was found once. The chain is built from TRBV4-3 and TRBJ1-1; D unresolved. The CDR3 is 11 residues long. Trimming took 3 bases from V and 6 from J, leaving 5 bases between them. The germline V gene encodes CDR1 LGHNA and CDR2 YSLEER. The CDR3 DNA is TGCGCCAGCAGCCATGGACCTGAAGCTTTCTTT. Protein product: CASSHGPEAFF.

This clone was seen a handful of times. CDR3 nucleotide sequence: TGTGCCAGCAGCTTGTCAGATAACGGCAAAAACATTCAGTACTTC. It yields the protein CASSLSDNGKNIQYF. The chain has TRBV7-2 and TRBJ2-4; D unclear. V lost 3 bases to trimming and J lost 3 bases, with 12 bases between them. Per germline, CDR1 SGHTA and CDR2 FQGNSA. The CDR3 runs to 15 residues.

V gene TRBV29-1 combines with J gene TRBJ2-3; D remains ambiguous. Germline CDR1 is SQVTM and CDR2 is ANQGSEA. The CDR3 is made up of 13 amino acids. V lost 6 bases to trimming and J lost 2 bases, with 12 bases between them. The CDR3, as DNA: TGCAGCGTGGCCCCTGTACTCACAGATACGCAGTATTTT. Translation gives CSVAPVLTDTQYF.

This clone turned up a few times. This chain connects TRBV29-1 to TRBJ2-7; 9 bases map to TRBD1. Germline V gives CDR1 SQVTM, CDR2 ANQGSEA. J was trimmed by 5 bases and V by 5 bases; bases with no gene match: 10. CDR3 length: 14 residues. CDR3 DNA sequence: TGCAGCGTTCGCTTACAGGGGGCGAAGAACGAGCAGTACTTC. This encodes CSVRLQGAKNEQYF.

This rearrangement joins TRBV6-5 to TRBJ1-6; TRBD1 aligns across 7 bases. CDR1 and CDR2 from the germline V gene are MNHEY and SVGAGI. After removal of 6 bases from V and 9 bases from J, the junction contained 2 bases not matched to a gene. This CDR3 has 12 amino acids. The CDR3 DNA reads TGTGCCAGCAGGCAGGGGGGTTCACCCCTCCACTTT. Translating it yields CASRQGGSPLHF.

The chain uses TRBV4-3 and TRBJ2-3; 8 bases are a match to TRBD2. Trimming at V came to 4 bases and at J to 2 bases, leaving 8 bases not matched to a gene. The length of the CDR3 is 16 residues. CDR1 LGHNA and CDR2 YSLEER come from the germline V gene. The CDR3 coding sequence is TGCGCCAGCAGCCCCAGTCCGGGGGGGGACACAGATACGCAGTATTTT. Translated, it gives CASSPSPGGDTDTQYF.

This clone was counted between two and nine times. V usage is TRBV2 and J usage is TRBJ2-1; D gene uncertain. Germline CDR1 reads SNHLY; CDR2 reads FYNNEI. Trimming removed 5 bases from V and 6 bases from J, with 14 bases in between. There are 14 residues in the CDR3. The chain's CDR3 is CASSTDIQVNEQFF. CDR3 nucleotide sequence: TGTGCCAGCAGTACCGACATCCAGGTCAATGAGCAGTTCTTC.

This sequence joins TRBV29-1 and TRBJ1-2; D is unclear. In germline, CDR1 is SQVTM, CDR2 ANQGSEA. Deletions cut 1 base from V and 1 base from J, with 10 bases between. The CDR3 length is 14 residues. The CDR3 sequence: CSVEGSGNNYGYTF. Here the CDR3 DNA reads TGCAGCGTTGAAGGGTCGGGCAATAACTATGGCTACACCTTC.

V gene TRBV11-1 combines with J gene TRBJ2-1; 10 bases fit TRBD2. Germline V gives CDR1 SGHAT, CDR2 FQDESV (reference sequence). The CDR3 is 15 amino acids. The J segment lost 4 bases and the V segment lost 5 bases, leaving 5 bases of the junction unmatched. The DNA of the CDR3 is TGTGCCAGCAGCCCTAGCGGGGGTAGTTACAATGAGCAGTTCTTC. Its translation: CASSPSGGSYNEQFF.

The chain recombines TRBV30 with TRBJ1-4, with D uncertain. CDR1 GTSNPN and CDR2 SVGIG come from the germline V gene (reference sequence). V lost 2 bases and J lost 6, with 25 bases in between. The CDR3 covers 18 residues. The CDR3 DNA follows: TGTGCCTGGAGTCTTCCGACTCCCAGACCGCCCATGGATGAAAAACTGTTTTTT. It encodes CAWSLPTPRPPMDEKLFF.

The J gene is TRBJ2-3, the V gene TRBV18; D unresolved. The CDR3 covers 13 residues. V was pared by 6 bases and J by 6 bases, with 13 bases between. The germline V gene has CDR1 KGHSH and CDR2 LQKENI. Here the CDR3 reads CASSTDYGDTQYF. For the CDR3, the DNA is TGTGCCAGCTCGACTGATTACGGGGATACGCAGTATTTT.

The rearrangement links TRBV2 to TRBJ1-2, with 8 bases aligning to TRBD1. V shed 9 bases and J 3 bases; nucleotides not matched to a gene: 9. The CDR3 totals 14 residues. CDR1 and CDR2 from the germline V gene are SNHLY and FYNNEI. CDR3 DNA: TGTGCCAGTATCGGGACAGGTTTATACTATGGCTACACCTTC. Translating it yields CASIGTGLYYGYTF.

V gene TRBV27 combines with J gene TRBJ1-6; D not resolved. Germline assignment: CDR1 MNHEY and CDR2 SMNVEV (reference sequence). The CDR3 length is 16 residues. The V end was cut by 8 bases, the J end by 9 bases, with 23 bases between. The CDR3 loop reads CASGPAMGFMGSPLHF. In DNA form, the CDR3 reads TGTGCCAGCGGCCCAGCCATGGGGTTCATGGGTTCACCCCTCCACTTT.

The rearrangement uses TRBV7-8 and TRBJ2-5; D may be TRBD2 (6 bases). Trimming took off 5 bases at V and 1 base at J, with 11 bases between the two ends. CDR3 length: 14 amino acids. Germline V CDR1 and CDR2: SGHVS, FQNEAQ. CDR3 coding DNA: TGTGCCAGCAGCCAGCGACTAGTCCAAGAGACCCAGTACTTC. Translation gives CASSQRLVQETQYF.

Note on this clone: This sample includes further DNA sequences coding for the same CDR3. The V call is TRBV29-1, the J call TRBJ1-2, with D uncertain. The V and J ends lost 4 bases and 2 bases respectively, with 8 bases between them. The CDR3 is 12 residues long. The germline CDR1 and CDR2 sequences are SQVTM and ANQGSEA. The CDR3, as DNA: TGCAGCGTTGGCGACACCAACTATGGCTACACCTTC. Translating gives CSVGDTNYGYTF. The variable domain in full, completed from reference TRBV29-1 and TRBJ1-2, reads SAVISQKPSRDICQRGTSLTIQCQVDSQVTMMFWYRQQPGQSLTLIATANQGSEATYESGFVIDKFPISRPNLTFSTLTVSNMSPEDSSIYLCSVGDTNYGYTFGSGTRLTVV.

CDR3 loop: CASSPCGTGNQPQHF. Here the CDR3 DNA reads TGTGCCAGCAGTCCGTGCGGGACAGGGAATCAGCCCCAGCATTTT. The rearrangement links TRBV27 to TRBJ1-5; 9 nucleotides agree with TRBD1. J gave up 4 bases and V 5 bases, and 6 bases lay outside the gene matches. There are 15 residues in the CDR3. Germline values: CDR1 MNHEY, CDR2 SMNVEV (reference sequence).

The table lists this clone with many counts. The chain uses TRBV2 and TRBJ1-5; D is ambiguous. Germline lookup yields CDR1 SNHLY and CDR2 FYNNEI. V was cut by 8 bases and J by 0 bases, with 14 bases left in between. This CDR3 is built from 15 residues. CDR3 sequence (DNA): TGTGCCAGCGCCGCGCGGGGTAATAGCAATCAGCCCCAGCATTTT. Its protein product is CASAARGNSNQPQHF.

The chain uses TRBV11-3 and TRBJ2-3, with D perhaps given as TRBD1 or TRBD2 (5 bases each). V was clipped by 5 bases and J by 1 base, with 13 bases between them. The CDR3 spans 15 residues. CDR1 and CDR2 (germline): SGHNT, YENEEA. The CDR3 spells CASSTRDPGTDTQYF. CDR3 in DNA: TGTGCCAGCAGCACCCGGGACCCCGGCACAGATACGCAGTATTTT.

This clone showed up just a few times. The chain joins TRBV29-1 to TRBJ2-7; 8 bases line up with TRBD2. CDR1 and CDR2 (germline): SQVTM, ANQGSEA. The CDR3 sequence is 13 residues long. V was pared by 5 bases and J by 8 bases, with 11 bases of the junction left unmatched. The CDR3 DNA reads as TGCAGCGTTAAGGAGCGAGAGCGGGGGAAGCAGTACTTC. As protein: CSVKERERGKQYF.

This clone was found once. This chain links TRBV30 with TRBJ1-1, with D unclear. The germline CDR1 and CDR2 sequences are GTSNPN and SVGIG (reference sequence). Trimming left V 8 bases short and J 3 bases short, with 13 bases between. This CDR3 comprises 12 residues. DNA for the CDR3: TGTGCCGGAGGGAGGGCCTACACTGAAGCTTTCTTT. Residues: CAGGRAYTEAFF.

V is TRBV5-5 and J is TRBJ2-7; the match to TRBD2 covers 7 bases. Germline CDR1 and CDR2: SGHKS and YYEKEE (reference sequence). This CDR3 comprises 15 residues. The J segment lost 6 bases and the V segment lost 3 bases, leaving 12 bases of the junction unmatched. CDR3 sequence (DNA): TGTGCCAGCAGCTCCATTGTGGCGGGGGTACCCGAGCAGTACTTC. Protein: CASSSIVAGVPEQYF.